One sample yielded the 4 T cell receptor beta chains listed below, sequenced in a study of T cells in Graves' hyperthyroidism and ophthalmopathy. Amplification yielded TCR beta CDR3 regions, with RNA transcripts as the source. The HTBI primer set was used in a first-round RT-PCR of the TCR CDR3. TCRdb independently ran MiXCR on the multiplex PCR reads; one entry per CDR3 protein. The table lists about 420,000 distinct CDR3 sequences, roughly 15% of them singletons, with less than 6.5% in the top ten. Sequenced input: blood. All receptors come from a woman aged 18-29 years with Graves' hyperthyroidism.

This clonotype was observed at least ten times. The chain has TRBV12-3 or TRBV12-4 and TRBJ2-1; maybe TRBD2 (5 bases). The CDR3 is 16 amino acids. The germline V and J ends were trimmed by 1 base and 6 bases, with 16 bases remaining between them. Written as DNA, the CDR3 is TGTGCCAGCAGTTTAGGATTAGCTGGGAGTCGCAATGAGCAGTTCTTC. It codes for CASSLGLAGSRNEQFF.

J is TRBJ2-7 and V is TRBV7-2; the match to TRBD2 covers 12 bases. J lost 4 bases, V lost 0 bases, and 10 bases had no gene match. Germline CDR1 reads SGHTA; CDR2 reads FQGNSA. The CDR3 length is 18 residues. The CDR3 spells CASSLAASGRGSAYEQYF. DNA of the CDR3: TGTGCCAGCAGCTTAGCCGCTAGCGGGAGGGGTTCTGCATACGAGCAGTACTTC. The whole variable domain, remainder taken from reference TRBV7-2 and TRBJ2-7, is GAGVSQSPSNKVTEKGKDVELRCDPISGHTALYWYRQSLGQGLEFLIYFQGNSAPDKSGLPSDRFSAERTGGSVSTLTIQRTQQEDSAVYLCASSLAASGRGSAYEQYFGPGTRLTVT.

The V and J genes are TRBV5-8 and TRBJ2-1, with TRBD1 identical over 10 bases. Germline assignment: CDR1 SGHTS and CDR2 YDEGEE. V was pared by 0 bases and J by 8 bases, with 2 bases of the junction left unmatched. The length of the CDR3 is 14 residues. The CDR3 spells CASSLGQGAYEQFF. In nucleotides, the CDR3 is TGTGCCAGCAGCTTGGGACAGGGGGCGTATGAGCAGTTCTTC.

CDR3 in DNA: TGTGCCAGCAGTTCTCCTTGGGTAGGTGAAGCTTTCTTT. The encoded protein is CASSSPWVGEAFF. This chain links TRBV28 with TRBJ1-1; D gene ambiguous. V lost 4 bases and J 7 bases, leaving 13 bases between the germline ends. Per the germline V gene, CDR1 is MDHEN and CDR2 is SYDVKM. This CDR3 spans 13 amino acids.